Given below is one TCR beta chain in context. These data originate in a study of blood T cell repertoires in COVID-19. For the study at large: Researchers got acute and convalescent COVID-19 samples from the United States, Italy and Spain. T cells, B-cell-depleted T cells, or PBMCs provided the cDNA or gDNA that served as material.

Per the study methods: Amplifying reference gene primers gave estimates of nucleated cell counts. Clones were sequenced by immunoSEQ multiplex PCR, and TCRdb holds only the in-frame ones, with some missing. V, J and clone size derive from that table, while D and trimming were established from the DNA sequence. The table lists 250,000 to 350,000 clones, around 89% of them singletons. The CDR3 contains 15 residues. The V and J ends lost 4 bases and 0 bases respectively, with 10 bases between them. Germline CDR1 and CDR2: SGHTA and FQGNSA. Sequencing was performed on peripheral blood. The source of this sequence is a woman in her sixties with acute or convalescent COVID-19. The chain joins TRBV7-2 to TRBJ1-5; D possibly corresponds to TRBD1 (6 bases). This CDR3 is CASSSDRYSNQPQHF. The DNA for the CDR3 is TGTGCCAGCAGCTCAGACAGGTATAGCAATCAGCCCCAGCATTTT.